The text below deals with one TCR beta chain. The sample belongs to a study of shared clonotypes between healthy human individuals. Study in general: Three men and a couple of women, aged 18 to 49, were donors.

Germline CDR1 and CDR2: SGHDT and YYEEEE. The CDR3 sequence is 14 residues long. The germline V and J ends were trimmed by 1 base and 4 bases, with 11 bases remaining between them. How the authors handled the data: Without quality scores, immunoSEQ junctional reads could not be filtered like full-length reads. Method: immunoSEQ multiplex PCR; TCRdb's copy keeps in-frame clones and lacks some. V and J calls and clone size are those listed in that table; D and trimming were worked out from the DNA. The data show roughly 380,000 clones, with 95% to 97% seen just once and 0.32% held by the top ten. Healthy and HIV-negative, the adult donors had no recent acute infections or vaccinations. Both CD45RO+ cells and CCR7-negative CD45RA+ TemRA cells were combined to make up CD8 memory.

The V and J genes are TRBV5-6 and TRBJ1-1; D call uncertain. This sequence originates from a young man in good health. Sequenced input: memory CD8+ T cells sorted from blood. Described subset: CD45RO+ cells pooled with CCR7-negative TemRA cells. CDR3 nucleotides: TGTGCCAGCAGCTTGATATCGTCCAGCACTGAAGCTTTCTTT. This gives the protein CASSLISSSTEAFF.